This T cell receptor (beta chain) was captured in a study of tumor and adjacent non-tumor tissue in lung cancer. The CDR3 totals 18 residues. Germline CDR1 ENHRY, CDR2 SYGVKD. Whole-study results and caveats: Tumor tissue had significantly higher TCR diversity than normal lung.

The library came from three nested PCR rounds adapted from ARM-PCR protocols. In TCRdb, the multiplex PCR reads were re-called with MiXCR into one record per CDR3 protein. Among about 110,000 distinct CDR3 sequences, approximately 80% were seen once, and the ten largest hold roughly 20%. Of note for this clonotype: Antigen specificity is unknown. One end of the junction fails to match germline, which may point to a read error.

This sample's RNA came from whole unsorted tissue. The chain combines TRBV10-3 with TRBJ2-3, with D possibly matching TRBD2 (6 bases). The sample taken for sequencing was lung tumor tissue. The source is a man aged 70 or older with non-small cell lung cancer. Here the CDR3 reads CVISNPSRGGRSTDTQYF. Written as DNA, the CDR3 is TGTGTCATCAGCAACCCCTCCCGAGGAGGGAGAAGCACAGATACGCAGTATTTT.